This T cell receptor (beta chain) is from a study of CD8+ T cells in alopecia areata. General observations from the study: The study found TCR sharing across patients less clear than in mice, possibly for HLA reasons.

Following RNA extraction, reverse transcription yielded cDNA that acted as the sequencing template. The assay was immunoSEQ multiplex PCR, and TCRdb's table has in-frame clones only and misses some. The table lists approximately 150,000 clones, about 89% of them singletons. Turning to this clone: Its target is not known.

The CDR3 loop spans 11 amino acids. V was trimmed by 5 bases and J by 6 bases, leaving 9 bases between them. From germline, CDR1 is SGHRS and CDR2 YFSETQ. PBMC-derived CD4+ and CD8+ T cells were sorted. The sequence came from a human donor with alopecia areata. The specimen comprised CD8+ T cells sorted from blood, sampled at week 0. The genes are TRBV5-1 and TRBJ2-7; D remains ambiguous. CDR3 in DNA: TGCGCCAGCAGGGGTAAATCCGAGCAGTACTTC. It encodes CASRGKSEQYF.